The entry below describes one TCR beta chain. This CDR3 has 14 amino acids. Germline assignment: CDR1 SGHDT and CDR2 YYEEEE. V was clipped by 4 bases and J by 2 bases; unmatched bases: 4. The sample belongs to a study of T cell changes during pregnancy in multiple sclerosis. TCRdb keeps only in-frame clones here, not all; method: immunoSEQ multiplex PCR. The sample has about 83,000 clones; around 90% are singletons. The receptor comes from a female donor in good health, serving as a control in a pregnancy study. Some clones in this sample may be carry-over from other donors' samples. The chain is built from TRBV5-6 and TRBJ2-3; TRBD1 matches 7 bases. The specimen was PBMCs, collected in the first trimester of pregnancy. CDR3 nucleotides: TGTGCCAGCAGCCTTGGACAGGCCACAGATACGCAGTATTTT. This translates into CASSLGQATDTQYF.